This TCR beta chain emerged from a study of CD8+ T cells in alopecia areata. Looking at the study overall: Tofacitinib administration persisted for 6 to 18 months, succeeded by 6 months off drug.

Treatment of the sample: oral pan-JAK inhibitor, 5-10 mg twice daily. TCR sequencing used cDNA made by reverse transcription of extracted RNA. Generated by immunoSEQ multiplex PCR, the TCRdb table keeps only in-frame clones and is missing some. The sample yields fewer than 250,000 clones, over 40% seen once. The sample here was CD4+ T cells sorted from blood, taken at approximately week 36, from a patient treated with tofacitinib. The sequence was collected from a human donor with alopecia areata.

The CDR3, as DNA: TGCGCCAGCAGCGAGCGGGAGGGCCGTACCTACAATGAGCAGTTCTTC. Protein: CASSEREGRTYNEQFF. The chain has TRBV5-1 and TRBJ2-1; 10 bases are a match to TRBD2. Germline lookup yields CDR1 SGHRS and CDR2 YFSETQ. The V segment lost 4 bases and the J segment 2 bases; nucleotides outside the gene matches: 6. The CDR3 covers 16 residues.